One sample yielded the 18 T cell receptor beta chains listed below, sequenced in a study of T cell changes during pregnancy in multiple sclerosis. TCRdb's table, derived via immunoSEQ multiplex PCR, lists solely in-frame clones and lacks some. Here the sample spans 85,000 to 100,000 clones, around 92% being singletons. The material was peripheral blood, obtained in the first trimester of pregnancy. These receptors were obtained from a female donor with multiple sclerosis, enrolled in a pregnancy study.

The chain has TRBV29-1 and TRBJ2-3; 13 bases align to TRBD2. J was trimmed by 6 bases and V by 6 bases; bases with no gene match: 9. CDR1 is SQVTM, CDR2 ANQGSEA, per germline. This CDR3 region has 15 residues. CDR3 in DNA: TGCAGCGTGTCTAGACTAGCGGGGGGAGTGGATACGCAGTATTTT. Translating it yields CSVSRLAGGVDTQYF.

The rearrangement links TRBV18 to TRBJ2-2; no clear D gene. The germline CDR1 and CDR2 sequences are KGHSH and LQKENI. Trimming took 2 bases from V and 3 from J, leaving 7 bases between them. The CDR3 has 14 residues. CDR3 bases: TGTGCCAGCTCACCAGAGATTTACACCGGGGAGCTGTTTTTT. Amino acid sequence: CASSPEIYTGELFF.

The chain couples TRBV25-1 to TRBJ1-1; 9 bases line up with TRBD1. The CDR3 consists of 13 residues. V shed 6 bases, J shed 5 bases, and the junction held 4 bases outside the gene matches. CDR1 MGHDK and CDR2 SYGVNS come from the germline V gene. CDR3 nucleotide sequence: TGTGCCAGCAGGGACAGGGGAAAAACTGAAGCTTTCTTT. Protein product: CASRDRGKTEAFF.

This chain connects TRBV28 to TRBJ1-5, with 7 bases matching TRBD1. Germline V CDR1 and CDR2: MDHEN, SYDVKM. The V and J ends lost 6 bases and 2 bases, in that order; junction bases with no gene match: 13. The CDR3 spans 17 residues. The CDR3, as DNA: TGTGCCAGCAGGGAACCGACAGGGTTGAATGGCAATCAGCCCCAGCATTTT. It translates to CASREPTGLNGNQPQHF.

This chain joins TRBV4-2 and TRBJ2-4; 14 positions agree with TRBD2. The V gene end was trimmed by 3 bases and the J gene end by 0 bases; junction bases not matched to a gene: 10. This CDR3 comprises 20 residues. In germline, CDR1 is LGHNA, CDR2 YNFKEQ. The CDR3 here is CASSQAGGLAGAPAKNIQYF. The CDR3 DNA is TGTGCCAGCAGCCAGGCCGGGGGACTAGCGGGAGCGCCAGCCAAAAACATTCAGTACTTC.

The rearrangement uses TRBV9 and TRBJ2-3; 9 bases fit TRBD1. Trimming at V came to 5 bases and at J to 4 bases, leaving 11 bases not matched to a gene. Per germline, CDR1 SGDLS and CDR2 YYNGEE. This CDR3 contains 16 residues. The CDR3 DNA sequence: TGTGCCAGCAGTATAACCCGGGACAGGGTATCAGATACGCAGTATTTT. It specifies CASSITRDRVSDTQYF.

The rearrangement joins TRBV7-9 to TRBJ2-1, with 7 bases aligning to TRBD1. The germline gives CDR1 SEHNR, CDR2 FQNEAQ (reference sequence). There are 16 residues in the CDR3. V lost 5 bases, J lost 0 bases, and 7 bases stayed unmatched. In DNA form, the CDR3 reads TGTGCCAGCAGCGGGCACAGGGGAAGCTCCTACAATGAGCAGTTCTTC. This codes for CASSGHRGSSYNEQFF.

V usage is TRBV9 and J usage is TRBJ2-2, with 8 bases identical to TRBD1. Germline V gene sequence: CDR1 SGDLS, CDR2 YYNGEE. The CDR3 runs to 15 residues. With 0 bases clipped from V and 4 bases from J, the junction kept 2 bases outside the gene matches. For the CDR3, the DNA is TGTGCCAGCAGCGTAGCCAGGGGGCCCACCGGGGAGCTGTTTTTT. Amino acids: CASSVARGPTGELFF.

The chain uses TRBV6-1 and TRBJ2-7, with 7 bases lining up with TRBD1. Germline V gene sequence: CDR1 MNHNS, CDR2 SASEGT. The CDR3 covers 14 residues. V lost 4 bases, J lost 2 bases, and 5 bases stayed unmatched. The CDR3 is CASSADRDPYEQYF. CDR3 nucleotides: TGTGCCAGCAGTGCCGACAGGGACCCCTACGAGCAGTACTTC.

In DNA, the CDR3 is TGCGCCAGCAGCCAGGGGGGGTACACTGAAGCTTTCTTT. Translating gives CASSQGGYTEAFF. The V gene is TRBV4-1, the J gene TRBJ1-1; TRBD1 might be the D (5 bases). Germline V gives CDR1 MGHRA, CDR2 YSYEKL. This CDR3 contains 13 residues. Trimming cost V 3 bases and J 3 bases, with 8 bases left between them.

CDR3: CASSLGRLAGRGDTQYF. CDR3 DNA: TGTGCCAGCAGCTTGGGGCGTCTGGCGGGAAGGGGAGATACGCAGTATTTT. V is TRBV5-4 and J is TRBJ2-3; weak D call: TRBD2 (6 bases). The CDR3 loop spans 17 amino acids. Germline V CDR1 and CDR2: SGHNT, YYREEE (reference sequence). V was clipped by 0 bases and J by 5 bases, with 19 bases between them.

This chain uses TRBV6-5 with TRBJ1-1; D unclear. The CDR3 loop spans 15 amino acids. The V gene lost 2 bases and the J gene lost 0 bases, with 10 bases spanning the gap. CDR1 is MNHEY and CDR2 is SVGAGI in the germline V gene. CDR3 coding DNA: TGTGCCAGCAGTTACCAGGCAGCTTTGAACACTGAAGCTTTCTTT. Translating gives CASSYQAALNTEAFF.

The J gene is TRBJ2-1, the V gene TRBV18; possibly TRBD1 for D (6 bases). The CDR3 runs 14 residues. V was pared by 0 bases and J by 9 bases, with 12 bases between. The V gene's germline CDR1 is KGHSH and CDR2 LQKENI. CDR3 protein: CASSPPSFRGEQFF. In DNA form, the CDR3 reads TGTGCCAGCTCACCACCTAGTTTCAGGGGTGAGCAGTTCTTC.

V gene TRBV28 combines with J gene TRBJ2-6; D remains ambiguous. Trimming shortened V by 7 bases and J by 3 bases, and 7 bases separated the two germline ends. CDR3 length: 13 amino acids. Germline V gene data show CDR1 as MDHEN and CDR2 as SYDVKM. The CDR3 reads CASMSYGANVLTF. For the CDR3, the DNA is TGTGCCAGCATGAGTTATGGGGCCAACGTCCTGACTTTC. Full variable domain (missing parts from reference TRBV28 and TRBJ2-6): DVKVTQSSRYLVKRTGEKVFLECVQDMDHENMFWYRQDPGLGLRLIYFSYDVKMKEKGDIPEGYSVSREKKERFSLILESASTNQTSMYLCASMSYGANVLTFGAGSRLTVL.

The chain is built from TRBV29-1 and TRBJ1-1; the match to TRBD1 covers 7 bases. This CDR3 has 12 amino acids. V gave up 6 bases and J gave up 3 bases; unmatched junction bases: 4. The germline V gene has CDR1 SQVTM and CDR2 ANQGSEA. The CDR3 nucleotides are TGCAGCGTGAAGGGGGCCTACACTGAAGCTTTCTTT. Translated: CSVKGAYTEAFF.

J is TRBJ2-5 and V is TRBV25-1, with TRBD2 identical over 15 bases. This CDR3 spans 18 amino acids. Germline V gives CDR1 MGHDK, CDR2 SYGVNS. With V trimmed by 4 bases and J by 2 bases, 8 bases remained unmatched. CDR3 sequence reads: CASSAGTSGRLHQETQYF. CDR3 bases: TGTGCCAGCAGTGCCGGGACTAGCGGGAGGTTGCATCAAGAGACCCAGTACTTC.

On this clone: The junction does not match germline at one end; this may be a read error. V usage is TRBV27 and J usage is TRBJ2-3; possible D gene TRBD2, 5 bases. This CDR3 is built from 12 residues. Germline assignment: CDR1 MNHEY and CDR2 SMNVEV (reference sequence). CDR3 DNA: TGTGCCAGCCGAGATCCCAAATCGAGGGCGATATTT. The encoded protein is CASRDPKSRAIF.

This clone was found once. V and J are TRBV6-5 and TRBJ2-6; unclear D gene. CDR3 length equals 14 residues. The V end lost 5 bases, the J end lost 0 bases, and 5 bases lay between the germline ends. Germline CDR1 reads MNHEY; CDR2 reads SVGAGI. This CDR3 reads CASSAVSGANVLTF. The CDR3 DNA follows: TGTGCCAGCAGTGCGGTCTCTGGGGCCAACGTCCTGACTTTC.